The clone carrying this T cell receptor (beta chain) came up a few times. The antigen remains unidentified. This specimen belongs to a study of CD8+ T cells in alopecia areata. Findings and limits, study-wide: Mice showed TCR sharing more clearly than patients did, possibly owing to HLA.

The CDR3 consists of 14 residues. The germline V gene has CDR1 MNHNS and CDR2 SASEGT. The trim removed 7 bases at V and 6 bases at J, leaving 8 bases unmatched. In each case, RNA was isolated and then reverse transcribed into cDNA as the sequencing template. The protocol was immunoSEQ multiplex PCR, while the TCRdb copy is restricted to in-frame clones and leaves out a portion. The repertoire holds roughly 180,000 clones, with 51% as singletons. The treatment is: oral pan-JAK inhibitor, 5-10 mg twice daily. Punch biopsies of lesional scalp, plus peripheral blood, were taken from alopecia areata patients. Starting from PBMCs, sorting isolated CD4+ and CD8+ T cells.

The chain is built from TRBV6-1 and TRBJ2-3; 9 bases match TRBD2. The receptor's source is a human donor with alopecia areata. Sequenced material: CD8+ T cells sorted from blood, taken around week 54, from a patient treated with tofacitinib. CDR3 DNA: TGTGCCAGCACCCAATGGACTAGCGAGGATACGCAGTATTTT. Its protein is CASTQWTSEDTQYF.